This TCR beta chain derives from a study of human T cells and chemical hapten exposure. Study details: Patients got weekly scalp diphenylcyclopropenone doses over the roughly 24-week study.

Time point meaning: patch test 2, 6 weeks after DPC sensitization. Treatment specified: therapeutic diphenylcyclopropenone sensitization with weekly scalp DPC. The CDR3 extends over 15 amino acids. Germline assignment: CDR1 WNHNN and CDR2 SYGVQD (reference sequence). The trim removed 0 bases at V and 5 bases at J, leaving 2 bases unmatched. TCRdb passed the RACE reads through MiXCR, listing each CDR3 protein once. The table shows approximately 120,000 distinct CDR3 sequences, with more than 7% occurring only once. This TCR was sampled from a middle-aged woman with alopecia areata. Some clones in this sample may be carry-over from other donors' samples. The V call is TRBV10-1, the J call TRBJ2-5; TRBD2 agrees at 11 bases. This specimen was whole blood, taken in connection with sensitization to the hapten diphenylcyclopropenone (DPC). The CDR3 here is CASSESTSGDETQYF. The CDR3 nucleotides read TGCGCCAGCAGTGAGTCGACTAGCGGGGATGAGACCCAGTACTTC.